These T cell receptor beta chains were read from a single sample in a study of blood T cell repertoires in COVID-19. Sequencing used immunoSEQ multiplex PCR; TCRdb keeps in-frame clones, though not all of them. Of roughly 150,000 clones listed, almost 85% are singletons. The sequenced sample was peripheral blood. The receptors stem from a woman of 80 years or more with COVID-19, enrolled during active disease. CDR3s include the opening cysteine and the closing phenylalanine or tryptophan. The order of the fields is D gene, clone size, V gene, J gene, CDR3 protein, CDR3 DNA. D genes are given only for firm matches. Some rows have no size entry. The others give once, few or many, or a class for an expanded clone.

TRBD2	-	TRBV18	TRBJ2-5	CASLRGAGETQYF	TGTGCCAGCTTGCGGGGGGCAGGAGAGACCCAGTACTTC
-	-	TRBV30	TRBJ2-7	CAWSVAGHYEQYF	TGTGCCTGGAGTGTAGCAGGGCACTACGAGCAGTACTTC
-	-	TRBV2	TRBJ2-3	CASSEREGTQYF	TGTGCCAGCAGTGAGCGGGAAGGTACGCAGTATTTT
TRBD1	-	TRBV5-1	TRBJ1-1	CASSSGTEFKNTEAFF	TGCGCCAGCAGCTCCGGGACAGAGTTTAAGAACACTGAAGCTTTCTTT
-	-	TRBV2	TRBJ1-2	CAGRTEGDYGYTF	TGTGCCGGACGTACGGAAGGGGACTATGGCTACACCTTC
TRBD1	-	TRBV27	TRBJ1-1	CASSLRRTGGQNTEAFF	TGTGCCAGCAGTCTCAGAAGGACAGGGGGACAGAACACTGAAGCTTTCTTT
-	-	TRBV4-3	TRBJ1-2	CASSHHRLANYGYTF	TGCGCCAGCAGCCACCACAGGTTAGCTAACTATGGCTACACCTTC
-	-	TRBV28	TRBJ2-7	CASRDSNYEQYF	TGTGCCAGCAGGGACAGCAACTACGAGCAGTACTTC
TRBD2	-	TRBV9	TRBJ2-1	CASRASGSGYNEQFF	TGTGCCAGCAGGGCTAGCGGGAGTGGGTACAATGAGCAGTTCTTC
-	few	TRBV3-1/TRBV3-2	TRBJ2-7	CASSQVGLSYEQYF	TGTGCCAGCAGCCAAGTTGGCCTTTCCTACGAGCAGTACTTC
TRBD1	-	TRBV7-3	TRBJ2-5	CASSLTGYAETQYF	TGTGCCAGCAGCTTGACAGGGTACGCAGAGACCCAGTACTTC
TRBD2	-	TRBV29-1	TRBJ2-2	CSVRLAGGPIGELFF	TGCAGCGTTCGGCTAGCGGGGGGGCCGATCGGGGAGCTGTTTTTT
-	-	TRBV28	TRBJ1-6	CASTLRQDYSPLHF	TGTGCCAGCACCCTAAGGCAGGACTATTCACCCCTCCACTTT
TRBD1	-	TRBV27	TRBJ2-1	CASSTYRGNEQFF	TGTGCCAGCAGTACGTACAGGGGCAATGAGCAGTTCTTC
TRBD2	-	TRBV6-2/TRBV6-3	TRBJ2-1	CASSPHTSGAYNEQFF	TGTGCCAGCAGTCCCCATACTAGCGGGGCCTACAATGAGCAGTTCTTC
TRBD2	few	TRBV6-5	TRBJ2-3	CASSWGGPSTDTQYF	TGTGCCAGCAGTTGGGGGGGTCCTAGCACAGATACGCAGTATTTT
TRBD1	few	TRBV25-1	TRBJ1-2	CASRTGVYGYTF	TGTGCCAGCAGGACAGGGGTATATGGCTACACCTTC
TRBD1	-	TRBV5-1	TRBJ2-7	CASSLGQASEQYF	TGCGCCAGCAGCCTGGGACAGGCCAGCGAGCAGTACTTC
-	few	TRBV12-3/TRBV12-4	TRBJ1-1	CASSLDRGTEAFF	TGTGCCAGCAGTTTAGACCGAGGCACTGAAGCTTTCTTT
TRBD2	-	TRBV6-5	TRBJ2-7	CASSLAGQAYEQYF	TGTGCCAGCAGTTTAGCGGGGCAAGCCTACGAGCAGTACTTC
-	-	TRBV6-2/TRBV6-3	TRBJ2-4	CASSSSYYPAKNIQYF	TGTGCCAGCAGCTCAAGCTACTACCCCGCCAAAAACATTCAGTACTTC
TRBD2	-	TRBV20-1	TRBJ2-7	CSASVAGGWYEQYF	TGCAGTGCTAGTGTCGCGGGGGGGTGGTACGAGCAGTACTTC
TRBD1	-	TRBV9	TRBJ1-1	CASSVGTGAGNEAFF	TGTGCCAGCAGCGTAGGGACAGGGGCGGGAAATGAAGCTTTCTTT
TRBD2	-	TRBV2	TRBJ2-7	CASRFHGLAGDYEQYF	TGTGCCAGCCGTTTTCACGGGCTAGCGGGAGACTACGAGCAGTACTTC
-	-	TRBV29-1	TRBJ2-5	CSVEDSGQGSIETQYF	TGCAGCGTTGAAGATTCGGGTCAGGGGAGTATCGAGACCCAGTACTTC
TRBD1	-	TRBV4-1	TRBJ2-5	CASSQVAGQGSTQYF	TGCGCCAGCAGCCAAGTGGCTGGACAGGGAAGCACCCAGTACTTC
-	-	TRBV6-2/TRBV6-3	TRBJ2-2	CASSFLSTGELFF	TGTGCCAGCAGTTTCTTATCCACCGGGGAGCTGTTTTTT
TRBD1	-	TRBV7-9	TRBJ1-1	CASGWTLGGQRTEAFF	TGTGCCAGCGGGTGGACGCTAGGGGGCCAGAGAACTGAAGCTTTCTTT
TRBD2	-	TRBV7-8	TRBJ2-3	CASSPGTSAPSTDTQYF	TGTGCCAGCAGCCCAGGGACTAGCGCTCCTAGCACAGATACGCAGTATTTT
-	few	TRBV6-2/TRBV6-3	TRBJ2-2	CASSYGRRTNTGELFF	TGTGCCAGCAGTTACGGGAGGAGGACTAACACCGGGGAGCTGTTTTTT
TRBD1	-	TRBV10-3	TRBJ1-6	CAIRMAGGNSPLHF	TGTGCCATCAGAATGGCAGGGGGGAATTCACCCCTCCACTTT
TRBD1	once	TRBV18	TRBJ1-6	CASSPSRQGAPLHF	TGTGCCAGCTCACCGTCCCGACAGGGAGCACCCCTCCACTTT
-	-	TRBV12-3/TRBV12-4	TRBJ1-3	CASSFPAGNTIYF	TGTGCCAGCAGTTTCCCTGCTGGAAACACCATATATTTT
-	-	TRBV6-1	TRBJ2-7	CASRKQARQGQYF	TGTGCCAGCAGGAAACAGGCGCGACAAGGGCAGTACTTC
-	-	TRBV12-3/TRBV12-4	TRBJ1-4	CASSPRSGEKLFF	TGTGCCAGCAGTCCCCGATCGGGGGAAAAACTGTTTTTT
TRBD1	-	TRBV12-3/TRBV12-4	TRBJ1-5	CASQTGRNQPQHF	TGTGCCAGCCAGACAGGGCGCAATCAGCCCCAGCATTTT
-	-	TRBV10-3	TRBJ2-7	CAISGPLGEYYEQYF	TGTGCCATCAGTGGGCCCTTGGGAGAATACTACGAGCAGTACTTC
-	-	TRBV4-1	TRBJ2-7	CASSQVGSSYEQYF	TGCGCCAGCAGCCAAGTCGGGTCTTCCTACGAGCAGTACTTC
-	few	TRBV18	TRBJ1-5	CASSPFEAGALGNQPQHF	TGTGCCAGCTCACCATTCGAAGCTGGGGCGCTGGGCAATCAGCCCCAGCATTTT
-	-	TRBV7-6	TRBJ2-7	CASSSSASSSYEQYF	TGTGCCAGCAGTTCTAGCGCCAGCTCCTCCTACGAGCAGTACTTC
TRBD2	-	TRBV7-2	TRBJ2-1	CASSQGLAGVAEQFF	TGTGCCAGCAGCCAGGGACTAGCGGGGGTTGCTGAGCAGTTCTTC